The 18 T cell receptor beta chains given below trace back to one sample, sequenced in a study of T cell responses to AZD1222 COVID-19 vaccine. The protocol was immunoSEQ multiplex PCR, while the TCRdb copy is restricted to in-frame clones and leaves out a portion. The table shows under 100,000 clones, with around 90% occurring only once. This specimen was peripheral blood, taken 28 days after the second AZD1222 dose. Source of these receptors: an adult who received the AZD1222 COVID-19 vaccine.

The chain carries TRBV6-5 and TRBJ2-2; TRBD2 is a possible D gene (5 bases). V lost 5 bases and J lost 6, with 10 bases in between. The length of the CDR3 is 13 residues. Germline CDR1 and CDR2: MNHEY and SVGAGI. CDR3 in amino acids: CASSITSAGELFF. CDR3 nucleotides: TGTGCCAGCAGTATAACTAGTGCCGGGGAGCTGTTTTTT.

The V call is TRBV24-1, the J call TRBJ1-3; the D is unclear. Germline lookup yields CDR1 KGHDR and CDR2 SFDVKD. Trimming took off 0 bases at V and 1 base at J, with 9 bases between the two ends. The CDR3 spans 16 residues. The CDR3: CATSDLNSRSGNTIYF. The CDR3 nucleotides read TGTGCCACCAGTGATTTGAACAGCCGATCTGGAAACACCATATATTTT.

The J gene is TRBJ2-5, the V gene TRBV5-1; tentative D call: TRBD2 (6 bases). The CDR3 contains 18 residues. V lost 3 bases to trimming and J lost 5 bases, with 26 bases between them. Germline CDR1 reads SGHRS; CDR2 reads YFSETQ. The CDR3 DNA follows: TGCGCCAGCAGCTCAACGGGAGCTAGTTCGTCACCCTGGGAGACCCAGTACTTC. This codes for CASSSTGASSSPWETQYF.

The rearrangement links TRBV4-3 to TRBJ1-3; no clear D. V dropped 3 bases and J dropped 3 bases, with 15 bases sitting between them. The CDR3 contains 16 residues. Germline-derived CDR1 and CDR2 are LGHNA and YSLEER. The CDR3: CASSHLWGVSGNTIYF. CDR3 DNA: TGCGCCAGCAGCCACCTGTGGGGAGTGAGTGGAAACACCATATATTTT.

This chain uses TRBV11-2 with TRBJ1-5, with D possibly matching TRBD1 (5 bases). V was cut by 1 base and J by 5 bases, with 15 bases left in between. The CDR3 is 16 amino acids. Germline assignment: CDR1 SGHAT and CDR2 FQNNGV. CDR3 sequence: CASSLGGGSVYQPQHF. CDR3 coding DNA: TGTGCCAGCAGCTTAGGCGGGGGGAGCGTTTATCAGCCCCAGCATTTT.

J is TRBJ1-1 and V is TRBV19; D is undetermined. This CDR3 region has 15 residues. Germline V lookup: CDR1 LNHDA, CDR2 SQIVND (reference sequence). Trimming stripped 4 bases from V and 4 bases from J, with 16 bases between. CDR3 sequence: CASSNGDSGGTEAFF. For the CDR3, the DNA is TGTGCCAGTAGTAATGGAGACTCGGGAGGCACTGAAGCTTTCTTT.

This chain uses TRBV14 with TRBJ2-2; D may match TRBD1 or TRBD2 (5 bases each). Germline-derived CDR1 and CDR2 are SGHDN and FVKESK. Trimming removed 1 base from V and 6 bases from J, with 21 bases in between. The CDR3 spans 18 residues. This chain's CDR3 is CASSQVAGHSGIPGELFF. In DNA form, the CDR3 reads TGTGCCAGCAGCCAAGTTGCCGGACACAGCGGAATACCCGGGGAGCTGTTTTTT.

V and J are TRBV6-2 or TRBV6-3 and TRBJ2-7; unclear D gene. Germline V gene lookup returns CDR1 MNHEY and CDR2 SVGEGT. Trimming cost V 2 bases and J 6 bases, with 11 bases left between them. CDR3 length: 13 residues. CDR3 in amino acids: CASSYGDLFEQYF. The DNA for the CDR3 is TGTGCCAGCAGTTACGGGGATCTTTTCGAGCAGTACTTC.

The gene calls are TRBV3-1 (or the pseudogene TRBV3-2) and TRBJ2-2; possibly TRBD2 for D (6 bases). Germline CDR1 is LGHDT and CDR2 is YNNKEL (reference sequence). Trimming removed 0 bases at V and 2 bases at J, with 19 bases between. This CDR3 contains 19 residues. The CDR3 nucleotides read TGTGCCAGCAGCCAAGATCTAGAGGTAGCGGTCGGAAACACCGGGGAGCTGTTTTTT. As protein: CASSQDLEVAVGNTGELFF.

This clone was observed a few times. The rearrangement joins TRBV5-8 to TRBJ1-1; D gene unclear. The CDR3 covers 13 residues. The germline gives CDR1 SGHTS, CDR2 YDEGEE. The V and J ends lost 4 bases and 8 bases respectively, with 15 bases between them. The CDR3: CASSLPPVGEAFF. The CDR3 DNA sequence: TGTGCCAGCAGCCTGCCCCCAGTTGGAGAAGCTTTCTTT.

V is TRBV11-3 and J is TRBJ1-1, with TRBD1 matching 7 bases. The V gene's germline CDR1 is SGHNT and CDR2 YENEEA. CDR3 size: 17 residues. V lost 5 bases and J lost 1; bases outside the gene matches: 13. DNA for the CDR3: TGTGCCAGCAGCCAAGAGGAGCCGGGACAGCAGAACACTGAAGCTTTCTTT. It yields the protein CASSQEEPGQQNTEAFF.

This chain links TRBV11-3 with TRBJ2-1, with TRBD1 matching over 8 bases. The CDR3 extends over 12 amino acids. V lost 0 bases to trimming and J lost 11 bases; unmatched junction nucleotides: 0. Germline CDR1 SGHNT, CDR2 YENEEA. The CDR3 loop reads CASSLDRGQQFF. The CDR3 nucleotides read TGTGCCAGCAGCTTAGACAGGGGGCAGCAGTTCTTC.

The chain carries TRBV5-6 and TRBJ1-6; D not resolved. CDR3 size: 12 residues. Trimming cost V 7 bases and J 11 bases, with 13 bases left between them. Germline-derived CDR1 and CDR2 are SGHDT and YYEEEE. The CDR3 DNA reads as TGTGCCAGCGGGAACAGATATCCACCCCTCCACTTT. Its protein product is CASGNRYPPLHF.

This chain uses TRBV6-1 with TRBJ1-1; tentatively, D is TRBD1 (5 bases). Germline V gives CDR1 MNHNS, CDR2 SASEGT. V lost 3 bases and J 1 base, leaving 12 bases between the germline ends. CDR3 size: 15 residues. In DNA, the CDR3 is TGTGCCAGCAGTGACCTGGGGGAACCGAACACTGAAGCTTTCTTT. It codes for CASSDLGEPNTEAFF.

The CDR3 loop is CASSLGQSYYEQYV. DNA for the CDR3: TGTGCCAGCAGCTTGGGACAGAGTTACTACGAGCAGTACGTC. This chain connects TRBV5-6 to TRBJ2-7; the D gene is possibly TRBD1 (5 bases). The CDR3 spans 14 residues. Germline V CDR1 and CDR2: SGHDT, YYEEEE. Between the trimmed V and J ends, which lost 0 bases and 3 bases, there was a span of 10 bases.

In this sample, this clone turned up once. This rearrangement joins TRBV9 to TRBJ2-1; TRBD2 aligns across 11 bases. Unmatched junction bases numbered 7, after V lost 5 bases and J lost 9 bases. Germline V gives CDR1 SGDLS, CDR2 YYNGEE. The CDR3 covers 14 residues. The CDR3 DNA follows: TGTGCCAGCAGTTATAGCGGGGGGGCCAGTGAGCAGTTCTTC. Translating it yields CASSYSGGASEQFF.

The chain has TRBV25-1 and TRBJ1-1; 9 nucleotides align to TRBD1. V lost 3 bases, J lost 1 base, and 9 bases stayed unmatched. The V gene's germline CDR1 is MGHDK and CDR2 SYGVNS. The length of the CDR3 is 17 residues. CDR3 in DNA: TGTGCCAGCAGTGATCCGGGACAGGGATTTGAGAACACTGAAGCTTTCTTT. It translates to CASSDPGQGFENTEAFF.

The CDR3 DNA reads as TGTGCCAGCAGCTCCACGCAGTATTTT. It encodes CASSSTQYF. The chain combines TRBV9 with TRBJ2-3, with no clear D. Germline CDR1 and CDR2: SGDLS and YYNGEE. There are 9 residues in the CDR3. Trimming pared 4 bases from V and 9 bases from J, leaving 3 bases between.